These T cell receptor beta chains were read from a single sample in a study of blood T cell repertoires in COVID-19. The assay was immunoSEQ multiplex PCR, and TCRdb's table has in-frame clones only and misses some. The sample contains about 170,000 clones, almost 85% of which appear only once. The source material was peripheral blood. The receptors derive from a man in his forties who had recovered from COVID-19. Both conserved end residues are part of each CDR3. Fields, in order: J gene, clone size, V gene, D gene, CDR3 protein, CDR3 DNA. A D gene is named only where the DNA matches it firmly. For some rows the clone size is stated as once, few or many, or as a class when expanded; others skip it.

>TRBJ1-6|.|TRBV2|.
CASSVNSPLHF
TGTGCCAGCAGTGTAAATTCACCCCTCCACTTT
>TRBJ2-7|.|TRBV20-1|TRBD1
CSASPGTGNDYEQYF
TGCAGTGCTAGTCCCGGGACAGGGAACGACTACGAGCAGTACTTC
>TRBJ2-3|.|TRBV7-2|TRBD2
CASSSSGSRADTQYF
TGTGCCAGCAGTTCTAGCGGGAGTAGAGCAGATACGCAGTATTTT
>TRBJ2-2|.|TRBV5-4|TRBD2
CASSSGGATGELFF
TGTGCCAGCAGTAGCGGGGGGGCGACCGGGGAGCTGTTTTTT
>TRBJ1-1|.|TRBV20-1|.
CSASRGSTSNTEAFF
TGCAGTGCTAGTAGGGGAAGTACCTCGAACACTGAAGCTTTCTTT
>TRBJ2-3|.|TRBV9|TRBD1
CASSEGTGGLNTQYF
TGTGCCAGCAGCGAGGGGACAGGGGGCTTAAATACGCAGTATTTT
>TRBJ2-2|.|TRBV19|TRBD1
CASNTGATGELFF
TGTGCCAGTAATACAGGGGCCACCGGGGAGCTGTTTTTT
>TRBJ2-4|few|TRBV27|.
CASSLSTDTKNIQYF
TGTGCCAGCAGTTTATCCACCGACACGAAAAACATTCAGTACTTC
>TRBJ1-2|once|TRBV2|TRBD1
CASSGQGNSYGYTF
TGTGCCAGCAGCGGACAGGGGAACAGCTATGGCTACACCTTC
>TRBJ2-2|.|TRBV2|.
CASSDQRGGGSGELFF
TGTGCCAGCAGTGATCAAAGAGGTGGAGGGTCCGGGGAGCTGTTTTTT
>TRBJ2-7|.|TRBV30|TRBD1
CAWSGTGSVEQYF
TGTGCCTGGAGCGGGACAGGGTCGGTCGAGCAGTACTTC
>TRBJ1-2|.|TRBV3-1/TRBV3-2|TRBD1
CATSRGRDNYGYTF
TGTGCCACCTCCAGGGGGCGGGATAACTATGGCTACACCTTC
>TRBJ2-5|few|TRBV7-2|.
CASSSQPGVQETQYF
TGTGCCAGCAGCTCGCAACCGGGGGTCCAAGAGACCCAGTACTTC
>TRBJ2-5|.|TRBV6-6|TRBD1
CASSYFTGGRGETQYF
TGTGCCAGCAGTTACTTTACAGGGGGCCGGGGAGAGACCCAGTACTTC
>TRBJ2-7|.|TRBV28|.
CASSIQGEQYF
TGTGCCAGCAGTATCCAGGGCGAGCAGTACTTC
>TRBJ2-5|once|TRBV6-1|.
CASSATGQVPSETQYF
TGTGCCAGCAGTGCAACAGGGCAGGTCCCCTCAGAGACCCAGTACTTC
>TRBJ2-7|.|TRBV13|.
CASSLGAGRFSYEQYF
TGTGCCAGCAGCTTAGGTGCAGGGCGATTCTCCTACGAGCAGTACTTC